This is a list of T cell receptor beta chains from one sample in a study of human T cells and chemical hapten exposure. TCRdb re-derived calls from the RACE reads in MiXCR, one entry per CDR3 protein. The table has about 250,000 distinct CDR3 sequences, over 7.5% seen once. Material: whole blood, obtained in connection with sensitization to the hapten diphenylcyclopropenone (DPC). Receptor source: a man aged 18 to 30 with alopecia areata. Some clones in this sample may be carry-over from other donors' samples. CDR3s include the opening cysteine and the closing phenylalanine or tryptophan. The order of the fields is clone size, J gene, D gene, V gene, CDR3 DNA, CDR3 protein. D genes are given only for firm matches. For some rows the clone size is stated as once, few or many, or as a class when expanded; others skip it.

abundance: few
j_gene: TRBJ1-1
d_gene: NA
v_gene: TRBV6-2/TRBV6-3
CDR3nt: TGTGCCAGCAGCCCCATCGACGCTATGAACACTGAAGCTTTCTTT
CDR3aa: CASSPIDAMNTEAFF

abundance: NA
j_gene: TRBJ1-6
d_gene: TRBD1
v_gene: TRBV27
CDR3nt: TGTGCCAGCAGTTTCTTGCCGAGACAGGGGTTTACGCCACCCCTCCACTTT
CDR3aa: CASSFLPRQGFTPPLHF

abundance: few
j_gene: TRBJ1-1
d_gene: NA
v_gene: TRBV29-1
CDR3nt: TGCAGCGTTGCCACCCCCGAGAACACTGAAGCTTTCTTT
CDR3aa: CSVATPENTEAFF

abundance: once
j_gene: TRBJ1-4
d_gene: NA
v_gene: TRBV19
CDR3nt: TGTGCCAGTAGAGGGCTCGGCAGGGAGGCCTCCCGGTCGGAAAAACTGTTTTTT
CDR3aa: CASRGLGREASRSEKLFF

abundance: NA
j_gene: TRBJ1-2
d_gene: NA
v_gene: TRBV6-2/TRBV6-3
CDR3nt: TGTGCCAGCAGAACGGGACACTTCTATGGCTACACCTTC
CDR3aa: CASRTGHFYGYTF

abundance: few
j_gene: TRBJ2-3
d_gene: NA
v_gene: TRBV21-1
CDR3nt: TGTGCCAGCAGCAAAGGAAGGGGGCTAGGTAGCACAGATACGCAGTATTTT
CDR3aa: CASSKGRGLGSTDTQYF

abundance: many
j_gene: TRBJ1-1
d_gene: TRBD1
v_gene: TRBV20-1
CDR3nt: TGCAGTGCTAAGATCCGGGACAGATTCCTAGAAGCTTTCTTT
CDR3aa: CSAKIRDRFLEAFF

abundance: few
j_gene: TRBJ2-5
d_gene: NA
v_gene: TRBV5-4
CDR3nt: TGTGCCAGCAGCGCCCGAGACGGGCGGCGAGAGACCCAGTACTTC
CDR3aa: CASSARDGRRETQYF

abundance: few
j_gene: TRBJ2-1
d_gene: TRBD2
v_gene: TRBV11-2
CDR3nt: TGTGCCAGCAGCTTAGTACTAGCGGTCTCCTACAATGAGCAGTTCTTC
CDR3aa: CASSLVLAVSYNEQFF

abundance: few
j_gene: TRBJ1-5
d_gene: NA
v_gene: TRBV12-3/TRBV12-4
CDR3nt: TGTGCCAGCAGTTTTGAACAGGGAAACAATCAGCCCCAGCATTTT
CDR3aa: CASSFEQGNNQPQHF

abundance: many
j_gene: TRBJ1-6
d_gene: TRBD1
v_gene: TRBV7-2
CDR3nt: TGTGCCAGCAGCCCGGGACAGGGGAGAGGCTCACCCCTCCACTTT
CDR3aa: CASSPGQGRGSPLHF

abundance: NA
j_gene: TRBJ2-7
d_gene: NA
v_gene: TRBV10-3
CDR3nt: TGTGCCATCAGTGACGGTCGTACCTACGAGCAGTACTTC
CDR3aa: CAISDGRTYEQYF

abundance: few
j_gene: TRBJ2-1
d_gene: TRBD1
v_gene: TRBV12-3/TRBV12-4
CDR3nt: TGTGCCAGCAGTCGGGACAGGTCCAGCTCCTACAATGAGCAGTTCTTC
CDR3aa: CASSRDRSSSYNEQFF

abundance: many
j_gene: TRBJ1-5
d_gene: NA
v_gene: TRBV6-2/TRBV6-3
CDR3nt: TGTGCCCTGGGGCAGCTCAGCAATCAGCCCCAGCATTTT
CDR3aa: CALGQLSNQPQHF

abundance: few
j_gene: TRBJ2-4
d_gene: NA
v_gene: TRBV6-5
CDR3nt: TGTGCCAGCAGTCAGCAGGGGGCCAAAAACATTCAGTACTTC
CDR3aa: CASSQQGAKNIQYF

abundance: many
j_gene: TRBJ1-1
d_gene: NA
v_gene: TRBV4-1
CDR3nt: TGCGCCAGCAGCCAAGATCCACCTCCCACTGGAGGGTCCACTGAAGCTTTCTTT
CDR3aa: CASSQDPPPTGGSTEAFF

abundance: few
j_gene: TRBJ2-1
d_gene: NA
v_gene: TRBV5-6
CDR3nt: TGTGCCAGCAGCTTGTCCGGGGCCTACAATGAGCAGTTCTTC
CDR3aa: CASSLSGAYNEQFF

abundance: NA
j_gene: TRBJ1-1
d_gene: TRBD1
v_gene: TRBV6-8
CDR3nt: TGTGCCAGCAGTTACAGGACAGGGCCCCGGTACACTGAAGCTTTCTTT
CDR3aa: CASSYRTGPRYTEAFF

abundance: NA
j_gene: TRBJ2-3
d_gene: TRBD1
v_gene: TRBV29-1
CDR3nt: TGCAGCGTAGCCGGGACAGGCAACCCTAGCACAGATACGCAGTATTTT
CDR3aa: CSVAGTGNPSTDTQYF

abundance: many
j_gene: TRBJ1-1
d_gene: NA
v_gene: TRBV20-1
CDR3nt: TGCAGTGTTGGGGCCGGGAACACTGAAGCTTTCTTT
CDR3aa: CSVGAGNTEAFF

abundance: many
j_gene: TRBJ1-2
d_gene: TRBD1
v_gene: TRBV6-6
CDR3nt: TGTGCCAGCAGTTTCGGACAGGGAGATGGCTACACCTTC
CDR3aa: CASSFGQGDGYTF

abundance: few
j_gene: TRBJ2-4
d_gene: NA
v_gene: TRBV20-1
CDR3nt: TGCAGTGCTAGAGGGGAGTCCAAAAACATTCAGTACTTC
CDR3aa: CSARGESKNIQYF

abundance: few
j_gene: TRBJ2-1
d_gene: NA
v_gene: TRBV6-4
CDR3nt: TGTGCCAGCAGCGCGGTGTTGGGGGGATACAATGAGCAGTTCTTC
CDR3aa: CASSAVLGGYNEQFF

abundance: few
j_gene: TRBJ1-2
d_gene: NA
v_gene: TRBV7-3
CDR3nt: TGTGCCAGCAGCTTACGGTCAAGGAACTATGGCTACACCTTC
CDR3aa: CASSLRSRNYGYTF

abundance: few
j_gene: TRBJ2-7
d_gene: TRBD1
v_gene: TRBV10-2
CDR3nt: TGCGCCAGCAGTGACCGGGACAGGGCCTACTACGAGCAGTACTTC
CDR3aa: CASSDRDRAYYEQYF

abundance: many
j_gene: TRBJ2-5
d_gene: TRBD1
v_gene: TRBV12-3/TRBV12-4
CDR3nt: TGTGCCAGCAGTACGGACAGGCGATATGAAGAGACCCAGTACTTC
CDR3aa: CASSTDRRYEETQYF

abundance: many
j_gene: TRBJ1-1
d_gene: NA
v_gene: TRBV11-2
CDR3nt: TGTGCCAGCAGGCTAGTTAGGGGAAAGAACACTGAAGCTTTCTTT
CDR3aa: CASRLVRGKNTEAFF

abundance: NA
j_gene: TRBJ1-6
d_gene: NA
v_gene: TRBV7-2
CDR3nt: TGTGCCAGCAGCCGTAGGGACTTTTCACCCCTCCACTTT
CDR3aa: CASSRRDFSPLHF

abundance: few
j_gene: TRBJ1-5
d_gene: NA
v_gene: TRBV5-6
CDR3nt: TGTGCCAGCAGCTGGGGGGGTCCAGGCCGCAATCAGCCCCAGCATTTT
CDR3aa: CASSWGGPGRNQPQHF

abundance: few
j_gene: TRBJ2-2
d_gene: NA
v_gene: TRBV11-2
CDR3nt: TGTGCCAGCAGGGCAATAAAGTCGGACACCGGGGAGCTGTTTTTT
CDR3aa: CASRAIKSDTGELFF

abundance: few
j_gene: TRBJ1-1
d_gene: NA
v_gene: TRBV18
CDR3nt: TGTGCCAGCTCCCCGTGGGAAAGGAACACTGAAGCTTTCTTT
CDR3aa: CASSPWERNTEAFF

abundance: many
j_gene: TRBJ2-2
d_gene: NA
v_gene: TRBV7-3
CDR3nt: TGTGCCAGCAGCATAACAGGAACGAACACCGGGGAGCTGTTTTTT
CDR3aa: CASSITGTNTGELFF